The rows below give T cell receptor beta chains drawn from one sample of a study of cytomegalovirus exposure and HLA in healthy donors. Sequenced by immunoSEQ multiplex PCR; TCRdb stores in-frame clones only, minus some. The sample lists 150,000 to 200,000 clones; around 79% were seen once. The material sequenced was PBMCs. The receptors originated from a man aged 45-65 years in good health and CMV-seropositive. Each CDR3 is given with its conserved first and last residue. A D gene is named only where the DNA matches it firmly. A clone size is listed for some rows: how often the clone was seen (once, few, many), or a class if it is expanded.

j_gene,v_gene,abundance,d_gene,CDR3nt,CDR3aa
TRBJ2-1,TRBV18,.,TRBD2,TGTGCCAGCTCCCCGGGACTAGCGGGGGGGTCGCAGTTCTTC,CASSPGLAGGSQFF
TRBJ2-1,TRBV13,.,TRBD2,TGTGCCAGCAGTTCACCGGGGGGGCCCGACAATGAGCAGTTCTTC,CASSSPGGPDNEQFF
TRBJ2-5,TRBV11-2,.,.,TGTGCCAGCAGCTTCGAGGGACGGCGGGACGGGCAGACCCAGTACTTC,CASSFEGRRDGQTQYF
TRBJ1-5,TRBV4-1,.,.,TGCGCCAGCAGCCAAGAGGGGGCAACGAGCAATCAGCCCCAGCATTTT,CASSQEGATSNQPQHF
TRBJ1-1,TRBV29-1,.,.,TGCAGCGTTGTAGCGGGGACTGAAGCTTTCTTT,CSVVAGTEAFF
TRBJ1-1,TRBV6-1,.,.,TGTGCCAGCAGGTTCGGGGGGGTCACTGAAGCTTTCTTT,CASRFGGVTEAFF
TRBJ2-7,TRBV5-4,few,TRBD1,TGTGCCAGCAGCTTCACAGGGGGTATCTACGAGCAGTACTTC,CASSFTGGIYEQYF
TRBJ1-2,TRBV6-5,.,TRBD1,TGTGCCAGCAGTCTATACAGGGGACTGGGCTACACCTTC,CASSLYRGLGYTF
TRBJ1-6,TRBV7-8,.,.,TGTGCCAGCAGCTTAAAAAGTTTCGGCAGGTCGAGCTCCTATAATTCACCCCTCCACTTT,CASSLKSFGRSSSYNSPLHF
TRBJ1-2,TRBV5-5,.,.,TGTGCCAGCAGCTTGGCCCCTACCTCAGCTCAGGATGGCTACACCTTC,CASSLAPTSAQDGYTF
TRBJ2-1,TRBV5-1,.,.,TGCGCCAGCAGCTCCCCGAGCTCCTACAATGAGCAGTTCTTC,CASSSPSSYNEQFF
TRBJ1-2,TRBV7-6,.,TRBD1,TGTGCCAGCGGCCAGGGACAGGGCGGTGGCTACACCTTC,CASGQGQGGGYTF
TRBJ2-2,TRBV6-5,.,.,TGTGCCAGCAGTTGGAACGACAGGACCGGGGAGCTGTTTTTT,CASSWNDRTGELFF
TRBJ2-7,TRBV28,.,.,TGTGCCACCGGGGGAGACCTTGGCTACGAGCAGTACTTC,CATGGDLGYEQYF
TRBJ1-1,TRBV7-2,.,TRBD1,TGTGCCAGCAGCTGGGGACAGCAGAACACTGAAGCTTTCTTT,CASSWGQQNTEAFF
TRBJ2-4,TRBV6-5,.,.,TGTGCCAGCAACAGGACACACACCAAAAACATTCAGTACTTC,CASNRTHTKNIQYF
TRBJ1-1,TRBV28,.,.,TGTGCCAGCGGCCAACCCGGAGGGAGAGACACTGAAGCTTTCTTT,CASGQPGGRDTEAFF
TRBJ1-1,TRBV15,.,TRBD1,TGTGCCACCAGCAGAGAACAGGGGGGGATTGCTTTCTTT,CATSREQGGIAFF
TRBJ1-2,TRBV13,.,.,TGTGCCAGCAGGGCGTGGGCTTGGAACTATGGCTACACCTTC,CASRAWAWNYGYTF
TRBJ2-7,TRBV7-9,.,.,TGTGCCAGCAGCTTAACAGGGGAGCAGTACTTC,CASSLTGEQYF
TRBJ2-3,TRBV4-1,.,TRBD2,TGCGCCAGCAGCCATAGCGGGTTCGGGACAGATACGCAGTATTTT,CASSHSGFGTDTQYF
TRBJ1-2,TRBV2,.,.,TGTGCCAGCATTTCCGGCGGGGGAAACTATGGCTACACCTTC,CASISGGGNYGYTF
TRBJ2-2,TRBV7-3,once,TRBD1,TGTGCCAGCAGACCGACAGGGGGTAACACCGGGGAGCTGTTTTTT,CASRPTGGNTGELFF
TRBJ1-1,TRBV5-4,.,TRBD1,TGTGCCAGCAGTGGACAGGGGTCCCCTGAAGCTTTCTTT,CASSGQGSPEAFF
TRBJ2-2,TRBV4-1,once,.,TGCGCCAGCAGCCAAGATCTACAGGCTTCGAACACCGGGGAGCTGTTTTTT,CASSQDLQASNTGELFF
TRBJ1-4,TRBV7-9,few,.,TGTGCCAGCAGCCACGGGAGTGGGGGGAATGAAAAACTGTTTTTT,CASSHGSGGNEKLFF
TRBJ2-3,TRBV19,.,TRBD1,TGTGCCAGTAGTACGACCGGGACAGGGATGGATACGCAGTATTTT,CASSTTGTGMDTQYF
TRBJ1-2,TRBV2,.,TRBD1,TGTGCCAGCAGTGGGGAGACAGGGGGCACCTATGGCTACACCTTC,CASSGETGGTYGYTF
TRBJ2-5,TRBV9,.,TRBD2,TGTGCCAGCAGCGTAGAGGGACTAGCGGGGCAAGAGACCCAGTACTTC,CASSVEGLAGQETQYF
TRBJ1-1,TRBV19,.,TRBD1,TGTGCCAGTAGACCTCCGGGACAGGGGTTGAGGGAGACTGAAGCTTTCTTT,CASRPPGQGLRETEAFF
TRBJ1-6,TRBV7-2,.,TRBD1,TGTGCCAGCAGCTCCGGGACAGGGTCAAATTCACCCCTCCACTTT,CASSSGTGSNSPLHF
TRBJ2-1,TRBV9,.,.,TGTGCCAGCAGCGCCCAGGGATACAATGAGCAGTTCTTC,CASSAQGYNEQFF
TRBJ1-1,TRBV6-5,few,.,TGTGCCAGCAGTTATAACGGGGGGCACACTGAAGCTTTCTTT,CASSYNGGHTEAFF
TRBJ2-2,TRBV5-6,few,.,TGTGCCAGCAGCCCCCGGTTCGGGGACACCGGGGAGCTGTTTTTT,CASSPRFGDTGELFF
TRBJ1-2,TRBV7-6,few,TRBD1,TGTGCCAGCAGCTCGACAGGGGTAAGGTATGGCTACACCTTC,CASSSTGVRYGYTF
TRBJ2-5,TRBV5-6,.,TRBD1,TGTGCCAGCAGCCCAGGGACAGGGGGTGAGCAGTACTTC,CASSPGTGGEQYF
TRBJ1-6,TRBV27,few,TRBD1,TGTGCCAGCAGCCCCGGGACAGGGTCATATTCACCCCTCCACTTT,CASSPGTGSYSPLHF
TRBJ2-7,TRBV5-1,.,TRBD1,TGCGCCAGCAGCCCGAGGGGCCAACAGGGGGCCTACGAGCAGTACTTC,CASSPRGQQGAYEQYF
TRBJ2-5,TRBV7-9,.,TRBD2,TGTGCCAGCAGGGCCCTAGCGGGGCAAGAGACCCAGTACTTC,CASRALAGQETQYF
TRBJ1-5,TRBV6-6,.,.,TGTGCCAGCAGTCCGATCCCGTCGGGTCAGCCCCAGCATTTT,CASSPIPSGQPQHF
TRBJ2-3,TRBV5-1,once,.,TGCGCCAGCAGCACGGCAGGGGAAGATACGCAGTATTTT,CASSTAGEDTQYF
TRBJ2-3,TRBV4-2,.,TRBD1,TGTGCCAGCAGCCAAGGGTCTCAGGGACAGGGAACAGATACGCAGTATTTT,CASSQGSQGQGTDTQYF
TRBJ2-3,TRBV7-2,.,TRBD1,TGTGCCAGCAGCTTGGGTCGGACAGGGGGGACAGATACGCAGTATTTT,CASSLGRTGGTDTQYF
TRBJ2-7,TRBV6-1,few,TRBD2,TGTGCCAGCAGTGAGCTAGCGGGGGGGTCCTACGAGCAGTACTTC,CASSELAGGSYEQYF
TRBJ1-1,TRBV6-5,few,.,TGTGCCAGCAGTTACGGGCAAGCTGAAGCTTTCTTT,CASSYGQAEAFF
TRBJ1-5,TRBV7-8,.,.,TGTGCCAGCAGCTTAGAAACAGGGTATTTCGGCAATCAGCCCCAGCATTTT,CASSLETGYFGNQPQHF
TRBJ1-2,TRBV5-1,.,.,TGCGCCAGCAGCTTGGAAACGGTATCGAATGGCTACACCTTC,CASSLETVSNGYTF
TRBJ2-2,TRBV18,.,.,TGTGCCAGCTCACCTAGTGCCGGGGAGCTGTTTTTT,CASSPSAGELFF
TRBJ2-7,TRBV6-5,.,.,.,CASSSSDRGSYEQYF
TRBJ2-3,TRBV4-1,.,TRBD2,TGCGCCAGCAGCCAGGGACCGCTAGCGGGAGTCACAGATACGCAGTATTTT,CASSQGPLAGVTDTQYF
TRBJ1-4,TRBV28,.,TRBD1,TGTGCCAGCAGTTCGGGACAGGGATTGAATGAAAAACTGTTTTTT,CASSSGQGLNEKLFF
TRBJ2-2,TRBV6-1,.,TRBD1,TGTGCCAGCAGTGAAGGCAGGGGGCGGTCCGGGGAGCTGTTTTTT,CASSEGRGRSGELFF
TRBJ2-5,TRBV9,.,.,TGTGCCAGCAGCGAGGCAGGGCGGGGAGAGACCCAGTACTTC,CASSEAGRGETQYF
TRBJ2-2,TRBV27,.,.,TGTGTCCGCAGCCGCAGGGTGTGTACCGGGGAGCTGTTTTTT,CVRSRRVCTGELFF
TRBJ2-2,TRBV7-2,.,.,TGTGCCAGCAGCTTAGCGAGGGTGACCGGATCGAACACCGGGGAGCTGTTTTTT,CASSLARVTGSNTGELFF
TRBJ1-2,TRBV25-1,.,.,TGTGCCAGCAGTTCGTCCGGGGTTAGGGGCTACACCTTC,CASSSSGVRGYTF
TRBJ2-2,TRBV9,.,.,TGTGCCAGCAGTGCCGCAGTCCCCGGGGAGCTGTTTTTT,CASSAAVPGELFF
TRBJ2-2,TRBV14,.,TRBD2,TGTGCCAGCGGTGAAGGACTAGCGGGGATAACCGGGGAGCTGTTTTTT,CASGEGLAGITGELFF
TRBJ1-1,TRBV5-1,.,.,TGCGCCAGCAGCTTGGTCCGGGGGACCTCTGAAGCTTTCTTT,CASSLVRGTSEAFF
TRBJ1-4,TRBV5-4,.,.,TGTGCCAGCAGCCGGGACACTACTAATGAAAAACTGTTTTTT,CASSRDTTNEKLFF